The clone carrying this T cell receptor beta chain appeared a few times. Its antigen remains unidentified. TCRdb reanalysed the reads using MiXCR and keeps one entry per CDR3 protein. Of roughly 860,000 distinct CDR3 sequences listed, around a third were seen once; the top ten hold under 15%. The data belong to a study of T cell repertoires in cytomegalovirus infection. Study information: Recently described HLA-C-restricted plus well-studied HLA-B-restricted CMV epitopes were used. Public TCR beta signature analysis indicated the presence of both CMV infection and matching HLA type.

V dropped 3 bases and J dropped 8; count of bases not matched to a gene: 5. In germline, CDR1 is LGHNT, CDR2 FRNRAP. The CDR3 has 13 residues. Broader study findings: Summed public TCR beta family frequency identified CMV carriers bearing the relevant HLA. The ex vivo response was dominated by HLA-C-restricted CMV-specific TCR beta clonotypes.

This specimen was cultured CD8+ T cells from PBMCs, taken from culture after CMV antigen stimulation. This receptor was obtained from a human donor in good health (CMV status not recorded). Some clones in this sample may be carry-over from other donors' samples. The gene calls are TRBV12-5 and TRBJ1-2; 8 nucleotides line up with TRBD1. CDR3 DNA: TGTGCTAGTGGTTTCCAGACAGGGGACGGCTACACCTTC. As protein: CASGFQTGDGYTF. Full variable domain (rest looked up from reference TRBV12-5 and TRBJ1-2): DARVTQTPRHKVTEMGQEVTMRCQPILGHNTVFWYRQTMMQGLELLAYFRNRAPLDDSGMPKDRFSAEMPDATLATLKIQPSEPRDSAVYFCASGFQTGDGYTFGSGTRLTVV.